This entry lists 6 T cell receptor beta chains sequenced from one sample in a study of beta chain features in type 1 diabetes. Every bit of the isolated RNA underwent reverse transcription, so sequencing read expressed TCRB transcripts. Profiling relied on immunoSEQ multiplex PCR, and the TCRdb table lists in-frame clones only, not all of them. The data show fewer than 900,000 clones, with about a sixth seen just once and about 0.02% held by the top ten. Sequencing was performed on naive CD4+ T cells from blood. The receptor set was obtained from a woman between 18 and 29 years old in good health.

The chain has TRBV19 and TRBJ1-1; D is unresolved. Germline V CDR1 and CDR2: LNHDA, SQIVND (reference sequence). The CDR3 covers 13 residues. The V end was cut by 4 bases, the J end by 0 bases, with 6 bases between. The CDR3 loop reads CASSNHVNTEAFF. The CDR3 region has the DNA TGTGCCAGTAGTAATCACGTGAACACTGAAGCTTTCTTT.

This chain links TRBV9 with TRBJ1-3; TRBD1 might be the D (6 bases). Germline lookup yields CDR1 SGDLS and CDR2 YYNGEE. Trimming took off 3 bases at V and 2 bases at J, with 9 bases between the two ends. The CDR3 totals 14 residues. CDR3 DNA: TGTGCCAGCAGCGATACAGGGACTGGAAACACCATATATTTT. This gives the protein CASSDTGTGNTIYF. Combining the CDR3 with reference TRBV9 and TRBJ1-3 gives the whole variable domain DSGVTQTPKHLITATGQRVTLRCSPRSGDLSVYWYQQSLDQGLQFLIQYYNGEERAKGNILERFSAQQFPDLHSELNLSSLELGDSALYFCASSDTGTGNTIYFGEGSWLTVV.

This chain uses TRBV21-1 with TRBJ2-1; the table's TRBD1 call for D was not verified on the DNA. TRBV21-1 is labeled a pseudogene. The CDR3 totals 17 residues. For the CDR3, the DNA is TGTGCCAGCAGCAAAGCGCGCCGCAGGGGGGATGACAATGAGCAGTTCTTC. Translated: CASSKARRRGDDNEQFF.

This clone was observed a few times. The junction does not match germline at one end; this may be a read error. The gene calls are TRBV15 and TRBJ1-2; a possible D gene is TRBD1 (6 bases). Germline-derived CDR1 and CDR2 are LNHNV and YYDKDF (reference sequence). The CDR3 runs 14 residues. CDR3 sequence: CATTRGGGLFGYTF. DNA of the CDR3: TGTGCCACCACCAGAGGGGGAGGCCTTTTTGGCTACACCTTC.

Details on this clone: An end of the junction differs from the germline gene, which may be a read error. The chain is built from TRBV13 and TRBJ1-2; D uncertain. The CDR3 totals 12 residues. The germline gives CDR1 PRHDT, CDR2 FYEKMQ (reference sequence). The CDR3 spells CASSLVQAGYTF. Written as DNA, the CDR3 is TGTGCCAGCAGTTTAGTGCAGGCTGGCTACACCTTC.

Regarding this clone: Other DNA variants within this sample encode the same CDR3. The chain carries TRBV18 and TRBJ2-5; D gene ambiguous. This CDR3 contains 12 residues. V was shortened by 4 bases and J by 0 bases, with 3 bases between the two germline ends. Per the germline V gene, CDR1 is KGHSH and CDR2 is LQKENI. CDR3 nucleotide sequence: TGTGCCAGCTCACTGTACCAAGAGACCCAGTACTTC. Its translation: CASSLYQETQYF.